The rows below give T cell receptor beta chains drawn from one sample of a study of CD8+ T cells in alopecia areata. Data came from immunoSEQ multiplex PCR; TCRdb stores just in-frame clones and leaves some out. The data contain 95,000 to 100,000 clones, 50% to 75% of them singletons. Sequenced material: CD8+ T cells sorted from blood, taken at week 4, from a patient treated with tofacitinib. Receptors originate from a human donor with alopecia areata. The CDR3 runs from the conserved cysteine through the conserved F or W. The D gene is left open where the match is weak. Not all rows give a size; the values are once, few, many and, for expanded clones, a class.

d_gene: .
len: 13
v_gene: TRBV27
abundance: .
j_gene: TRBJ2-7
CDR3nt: TGTGCCAGCAGTTTTCCAGGATCCTACGAGCAGTACTTC
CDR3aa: CASSFPGSYEQYF

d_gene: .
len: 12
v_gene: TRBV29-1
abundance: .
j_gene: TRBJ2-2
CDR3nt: TGCAGCGTTTTTTATAACACCGGGGAGCTGTTTTTT
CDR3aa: CSVFYNTGELFF

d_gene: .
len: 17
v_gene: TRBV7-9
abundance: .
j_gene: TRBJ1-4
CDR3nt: TGTGCCAGCAGCTTAAGTTGGGGGGTCGTGACAGAAGAAAAACTGTTTTTT
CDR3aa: CASSLSWGVVTEEKLFF

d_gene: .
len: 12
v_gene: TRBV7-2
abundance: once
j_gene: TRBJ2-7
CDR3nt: TGTGCCAGCAGCTCCGCTTCCTACGAGCAGTACTTC
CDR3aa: CASSSASYEQYF

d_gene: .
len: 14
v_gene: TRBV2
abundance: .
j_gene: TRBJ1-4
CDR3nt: TGTGCCAGCAGGGTCCAGGGAAGTGGGGAAAAACTGTTTTTT
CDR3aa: CASRVQGSGEKLFF

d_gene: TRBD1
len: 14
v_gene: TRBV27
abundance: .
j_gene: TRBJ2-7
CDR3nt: TGTGCCAGCAGTTACGTGACAGGGGGGGGCGAGCAGTACTTC
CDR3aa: CASSYVTGGGEQYF

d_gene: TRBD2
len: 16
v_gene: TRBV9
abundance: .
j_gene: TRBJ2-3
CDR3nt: TGTGCCAGCAGCTCAGGACTAGCGGGAGGGGAAGATACGCAGTATTTT
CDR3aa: CASSSGLAGGEDTQYF

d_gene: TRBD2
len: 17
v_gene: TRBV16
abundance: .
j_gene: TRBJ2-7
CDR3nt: TGTGCCAGCAGCCAACGCTCGGGACTAAAGTATTCCTACGAGCAGTACTTC
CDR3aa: CASSQRSGLKYSYEQYF

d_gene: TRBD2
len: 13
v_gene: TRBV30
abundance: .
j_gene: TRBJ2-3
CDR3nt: TGTGCCTGGACGGCGGGAGGGGCGGATACGCAGTATTTT
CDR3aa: CAWTAGGADTQYF

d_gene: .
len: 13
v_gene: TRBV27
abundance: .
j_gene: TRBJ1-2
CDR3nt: TGTGCCAGCAGTCCGACGGAGGGGTATGGCTACACCTTC
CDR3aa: CASSPTEGYGYTF

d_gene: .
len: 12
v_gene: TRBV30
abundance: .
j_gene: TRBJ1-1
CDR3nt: TGTGCCTGGAGTGTGAGTCTCACTGAAGCTTTCTTT
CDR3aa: CAWSVSLTEAFF